This TCR beta chain appears in the sequencing data of a study of neurological immune-mediated disorders. Study-level background: Of some 34 multiple sclerosis patients, roughly 30 were relapsing-remitting and 3 secondary progressive.

Synthesis of cDNA was carried out by template-switch 5'RACE. The reaction used 10-nucleotide random UMIs. TCRdb called the 5' RACE reads again in MiXCR, with one record for every CDR3 protein. This sample has approximately 59,000 distinct CDR3 sequences, with roughly 4.9% found just once. V was pared by 5 bases and J by 6 bases, with 13 bases between. The germline V gene has CDR1 SGHTA and CDR2 FQGNSA. The CDR3 sequence is 14 residues long. This clonotype was seen only a few times. The chain recombines TRBV7-2 with TRBJ2-2; D is undetermined. Sequenced: PBMCs. The TCR comes from a human donor with multiple sclerosis. The donor label of this sample is uncertain. The CDR3 protein is CASSRPTESGELFF. DNA of the CDR3: TGTGCCAGCAGCCGACCGACGGAGTCCGGGGAGCTGTTTTTT.